The TCR beta chain under discussion was sequenced for a study of blood T cell repertoires in COVID-19. Study-wide context: Donors in the United States, Italy and Spain gave samples during acute or convalescent COVID-19. Nucleic acid was either cDNA or gDNA, and it came from T cells, B-cell-depleted T cells, or PBMCs.

Authors' analysis steps: It was from reference gene primer amplification that nucleated cell counts were estimated. Assay used: immunoSEQ multiplex PCR; TCRdb lists only in-frame clones, some missing. The V and J calls and clone size come from that table; D and trimming were worked out from the DNA. The data show around 170,000 clones, 65% to 90% seen once. Sequenced input: peripheral blood. This clonotype was sampled from a human donor in a cohort sampled during active COVID-19.

CDR3 bases: TGTGCCAGCACCCAAGAGACGAGGGAGCAGTACTTC. As protein: CASTQETREQYF. V gene TRBV28 combines with J gene TRBJ2-7; D unclear. V lost 7 bases and J 7 bases, leaving 14 bases between the germline ends. The CDR3 consists of 12 residues. CDR1 is MDHEN, CDR2 SYDVKM, per germline.